This entry is about one T cell receptor beta chain. Its antigen is unknown. This entry is derived from a study of T cells in Graves' hyperthyroidism and ophthalmopathy. RNA transcripts gave rise to amplified TCR beta CDR3 regions. A first-round RT-PCR of the TCR CDR3 used the HTBI primer set. MiXCR, run by TCRdb on the multiplex PCR reads, gives a single entry per CDR3 protein. The repertoire has approximately 500,000 distinct CDR3 sequences, roughly 46% of them found once; the top ten carry more than 7.5%. The CDR3 has 14 amino acids. Trimming cost V 4 bases and J 6 bases, with 14 bases left between them. Per the germline V gene, CDR1 is SNHLY and CDR2 is FYNNEI. Study-level points and caveats: In simple terms, a model built on 13 V-J features told ophthalmopathy apart from stable hyperthyroidism.

The sequencing sample was made of peripheral blood or thyroid tissue (not recorded which). V is TRBV2 and J is TRBJ2-3, with D perhaps matching TRBD2 (5 bases). The origin of this receptor is a woman aged 18-35 years with Graves' hyperthyroidism. CDR3 residues: CASSALVEADTQYF. Written as DNA, the CDR3 is TGTGCCAGCAGTGCACTAGTTGAGGCGGATACGCAGTATTTT.